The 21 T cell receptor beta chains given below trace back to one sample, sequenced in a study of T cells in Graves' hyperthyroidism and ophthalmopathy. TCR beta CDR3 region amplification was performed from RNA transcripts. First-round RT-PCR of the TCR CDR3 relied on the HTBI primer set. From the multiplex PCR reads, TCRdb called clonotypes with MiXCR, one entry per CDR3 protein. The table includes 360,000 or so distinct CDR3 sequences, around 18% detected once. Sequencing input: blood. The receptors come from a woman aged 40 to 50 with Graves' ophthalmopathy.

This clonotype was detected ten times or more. The CDR3 protein is CASSQIGQGAYEQYF. The CDR3 bases are TGTGCCAGCAGCCAAATCGGACAGGGAGCCTACGAGCAGTACTTC. V gene TRBV12-3 or TRBV12-4 combines with J gene TRBJ2-7; TRBD1 aligns across 8 bases. CDR3 size: 15 residues. The junction had 9 bases not matched to a gene; V was cut back by 6 bases and J by 2 bases.

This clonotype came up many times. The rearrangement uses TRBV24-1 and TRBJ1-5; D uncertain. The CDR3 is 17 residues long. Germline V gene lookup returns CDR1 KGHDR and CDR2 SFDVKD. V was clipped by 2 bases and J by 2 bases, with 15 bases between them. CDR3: CATSDSQFPSGNQPQHF. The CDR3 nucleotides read TGTGCCACCAGTGATTCACAGTTCCCCTCTGGCAATCAGCCCCAGCATTTT.

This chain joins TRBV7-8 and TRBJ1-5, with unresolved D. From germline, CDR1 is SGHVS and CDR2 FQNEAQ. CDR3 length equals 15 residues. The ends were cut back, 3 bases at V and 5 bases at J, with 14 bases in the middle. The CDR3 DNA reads TGTGCCAGCAGCTTCCGGACTACCGGCGATCAGCCCCAGCATTTT. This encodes CASSFRTTGDQPQHF.

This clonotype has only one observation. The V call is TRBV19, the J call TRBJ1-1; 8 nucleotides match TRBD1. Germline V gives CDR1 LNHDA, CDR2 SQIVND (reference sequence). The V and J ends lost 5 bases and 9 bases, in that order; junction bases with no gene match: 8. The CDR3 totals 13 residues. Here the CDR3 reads CASSLQGEFKAFF. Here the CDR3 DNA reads TGTGCCAGTAGTCTACAGGGGGAATTTAAAGCTTTCTTT.

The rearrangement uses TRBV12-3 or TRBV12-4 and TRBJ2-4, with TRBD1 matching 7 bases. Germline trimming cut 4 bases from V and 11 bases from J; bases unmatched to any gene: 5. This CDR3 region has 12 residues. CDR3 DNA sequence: TGTGCCAGCAGTTCTGGGACAGTCCTTCAGTACTTC. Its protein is CASSSGTVLQYF.

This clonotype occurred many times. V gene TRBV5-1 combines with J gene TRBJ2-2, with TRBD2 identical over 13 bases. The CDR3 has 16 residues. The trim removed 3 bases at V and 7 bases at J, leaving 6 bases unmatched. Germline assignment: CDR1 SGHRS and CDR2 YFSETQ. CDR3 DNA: TGCGCCAGCAGCTCCCGGACTAGCGGGAGTCTCGGGGAGCTGTTTTTT. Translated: CASSSRTSGSLGELFF. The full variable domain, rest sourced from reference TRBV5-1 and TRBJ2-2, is KAGVTQTPRYLIKTRGQQVTLSCSPISGHRSVSWYQQTPGQGLQFLFEYFSETQRNKGNFPGRFSGRQFSNSRSEMNVSTLELGDSALYLCASSSRTSGSLGELFFGEGSRLTVL.

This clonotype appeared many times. Here the CDR3 DNA reads TGTGCCAGCGGACAGGGGGTCTATGGCTACACCTTC. This codes for CASGQGVYGYTF. The chain joins TRBV28 to TRBJ1-2; 10 bases fit TRBD1. Germline CDR1 MDHEN, CDR2 SYDVKM. The V segment lost 8 bases and the J segment 4 bases; nucleotides outside the gene matches: 1. This CDR3 has 12 amino acids.

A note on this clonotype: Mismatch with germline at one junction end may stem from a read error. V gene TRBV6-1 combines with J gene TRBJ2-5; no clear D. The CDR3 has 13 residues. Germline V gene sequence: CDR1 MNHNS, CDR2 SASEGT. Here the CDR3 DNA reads TGTGCCAGAAGAATTCCGGGCCAAGAGACACAGTACTTC. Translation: CARRIPGQETQYF.

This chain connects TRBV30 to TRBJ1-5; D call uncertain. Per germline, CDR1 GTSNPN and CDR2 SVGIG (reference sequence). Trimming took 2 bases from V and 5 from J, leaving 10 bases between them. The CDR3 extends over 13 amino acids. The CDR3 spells CAWSRRYDQPQHF. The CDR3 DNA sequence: TGTGCCTGGAGTCGCAGGTACGATCAGCCCCAGCATTTT.

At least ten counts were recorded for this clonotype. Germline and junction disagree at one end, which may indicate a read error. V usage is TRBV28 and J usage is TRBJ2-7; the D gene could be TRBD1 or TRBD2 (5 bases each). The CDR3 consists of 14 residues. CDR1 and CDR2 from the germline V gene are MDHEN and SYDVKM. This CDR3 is CASSTGTDSYEQYF. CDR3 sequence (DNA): TGCGCCAGCAGCACCGGGACGGACTCCTACGAGCAGTACTTC.

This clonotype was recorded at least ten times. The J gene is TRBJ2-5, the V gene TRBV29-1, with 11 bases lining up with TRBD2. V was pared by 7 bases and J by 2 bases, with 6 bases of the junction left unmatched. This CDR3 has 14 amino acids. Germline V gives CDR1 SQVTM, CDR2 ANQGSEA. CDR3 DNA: TGCAGCGCCAGCCGGACTAGCGGGCAAGAGACCCAGTACTTC. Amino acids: CSASRTSGQETQYF.

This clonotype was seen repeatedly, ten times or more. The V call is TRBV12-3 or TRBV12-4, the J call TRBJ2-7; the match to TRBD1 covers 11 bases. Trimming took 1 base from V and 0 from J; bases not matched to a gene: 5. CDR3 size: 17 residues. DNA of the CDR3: TGTGCCAGCAGTTTAGGGACAGGGGGCGTGAGCTCCTACGAGCAGTACTTC. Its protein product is CASSLGTGGVSSYEQYF.

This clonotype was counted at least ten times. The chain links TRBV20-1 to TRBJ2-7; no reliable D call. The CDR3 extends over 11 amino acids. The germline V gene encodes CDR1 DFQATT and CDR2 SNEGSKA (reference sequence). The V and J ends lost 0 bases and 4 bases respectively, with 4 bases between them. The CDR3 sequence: CSAREIYEQYF. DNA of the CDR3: TGCAGTGCTAGAGAAATTTACGAGCAGTACTTC.

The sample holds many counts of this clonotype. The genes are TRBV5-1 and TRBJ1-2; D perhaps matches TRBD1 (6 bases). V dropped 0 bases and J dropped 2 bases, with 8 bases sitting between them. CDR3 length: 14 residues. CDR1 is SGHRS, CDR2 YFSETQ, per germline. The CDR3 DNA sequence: TGCGCCAGCAGCTTGGCCACAGGGAACTATGGCTACACCTTC. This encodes CASSLATGNYGYTF.

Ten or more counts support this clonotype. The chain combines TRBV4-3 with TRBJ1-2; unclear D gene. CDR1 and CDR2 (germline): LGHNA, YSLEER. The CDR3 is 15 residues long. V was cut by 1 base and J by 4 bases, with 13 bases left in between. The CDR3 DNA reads TGCGCCAGCAGCCAAGTAAAGACCTTGAGCTATGGCTACACCTTC. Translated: CASSQVKTLSYGYTF.

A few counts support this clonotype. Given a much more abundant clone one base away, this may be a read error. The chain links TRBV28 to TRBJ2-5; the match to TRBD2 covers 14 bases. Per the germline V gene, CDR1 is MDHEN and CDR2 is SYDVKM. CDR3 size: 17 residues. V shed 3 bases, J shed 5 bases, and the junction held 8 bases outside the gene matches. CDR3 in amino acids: CASSFGGLAGAHETQYF. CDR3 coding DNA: TGTGCCAGCAGTTTTGGGGGACTAGCGGGAGCACACGAGACCCAGTACTTC.

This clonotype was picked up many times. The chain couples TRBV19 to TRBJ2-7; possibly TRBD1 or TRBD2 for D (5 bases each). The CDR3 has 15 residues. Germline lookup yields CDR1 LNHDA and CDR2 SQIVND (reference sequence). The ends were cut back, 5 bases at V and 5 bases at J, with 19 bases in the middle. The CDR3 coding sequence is TGTGCCAGTAGTCCCCAACAGGACGGGGCCCACGAGCAGTACTTC. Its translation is CASSPQQDGAHEQYF.

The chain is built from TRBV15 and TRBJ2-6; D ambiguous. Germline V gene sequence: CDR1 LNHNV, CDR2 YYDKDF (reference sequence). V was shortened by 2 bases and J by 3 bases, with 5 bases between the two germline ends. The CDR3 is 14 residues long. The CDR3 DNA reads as TGTGCCACCAGCAGAAAAGGTGGGGCCAACGTCCTGACTTTC. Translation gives CATSRKGGANVLTF.

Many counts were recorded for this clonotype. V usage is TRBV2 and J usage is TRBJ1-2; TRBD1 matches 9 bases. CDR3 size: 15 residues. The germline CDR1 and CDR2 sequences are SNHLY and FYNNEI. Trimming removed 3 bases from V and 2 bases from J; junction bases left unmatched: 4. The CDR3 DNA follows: TGTGCCAGCAGTGATTATGGACAGGGGAACTATGGCTACACCTTC. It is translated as CASSDYGQGNYGYTF.

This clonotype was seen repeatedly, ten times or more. The CDR3 DNA follows: TGTGCCAGCAGCTTAGGGGGAACTTGGCCTGAAGCTTTCTTT. Its translation: CASSLGGTWPEAFF. The chain employs TRBV13 and TRBJ1-1; D unclear. Germline V CDR1 and CDR2: PRHDT, FYEKMQ (reference sequence). Trimming took 0 bases from V and 6 from J, leaving 11 bases between them. This CDR3 comprises 14 residues.

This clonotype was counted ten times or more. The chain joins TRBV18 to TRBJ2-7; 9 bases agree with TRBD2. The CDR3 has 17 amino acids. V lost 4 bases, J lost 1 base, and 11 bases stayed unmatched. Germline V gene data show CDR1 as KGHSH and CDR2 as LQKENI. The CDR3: CASSLQTRLAASYEQYF. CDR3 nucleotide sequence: TGTGCCAGCTCACTCCAGACAAGACTAGCGGCGTCCTACGAGCAGTACTTC.